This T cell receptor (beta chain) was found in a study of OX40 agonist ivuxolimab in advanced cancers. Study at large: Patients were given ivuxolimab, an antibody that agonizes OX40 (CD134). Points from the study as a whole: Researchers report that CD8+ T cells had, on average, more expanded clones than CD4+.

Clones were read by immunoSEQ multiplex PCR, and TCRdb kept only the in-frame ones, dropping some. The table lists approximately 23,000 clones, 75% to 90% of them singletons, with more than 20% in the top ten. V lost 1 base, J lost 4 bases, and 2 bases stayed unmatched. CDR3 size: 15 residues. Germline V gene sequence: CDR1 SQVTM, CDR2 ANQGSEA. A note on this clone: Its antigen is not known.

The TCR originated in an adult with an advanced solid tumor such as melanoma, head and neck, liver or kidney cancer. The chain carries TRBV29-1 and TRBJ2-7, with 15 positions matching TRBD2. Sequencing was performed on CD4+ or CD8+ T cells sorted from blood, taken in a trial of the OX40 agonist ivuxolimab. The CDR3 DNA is TGCAGCGTTGAAGGGACTAGCGGGAGGGAGTACGAGCAGTACTTC. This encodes CSVEGTSGREYEQYF.